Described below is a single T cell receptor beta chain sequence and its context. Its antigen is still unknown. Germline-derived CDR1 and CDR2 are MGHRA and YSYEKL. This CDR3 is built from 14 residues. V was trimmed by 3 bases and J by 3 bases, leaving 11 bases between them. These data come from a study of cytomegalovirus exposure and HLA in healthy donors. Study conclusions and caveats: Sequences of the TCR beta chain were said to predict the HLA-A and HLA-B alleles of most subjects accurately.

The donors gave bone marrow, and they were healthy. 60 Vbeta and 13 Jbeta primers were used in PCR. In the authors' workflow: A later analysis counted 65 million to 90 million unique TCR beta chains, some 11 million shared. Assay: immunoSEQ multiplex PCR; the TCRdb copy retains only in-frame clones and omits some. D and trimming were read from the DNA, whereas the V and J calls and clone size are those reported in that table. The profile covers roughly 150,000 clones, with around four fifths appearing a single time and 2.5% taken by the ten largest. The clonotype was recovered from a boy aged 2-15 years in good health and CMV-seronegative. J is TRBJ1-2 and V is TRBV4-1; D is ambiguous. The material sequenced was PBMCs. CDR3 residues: CASSQARPDYGYTF. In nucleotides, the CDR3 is TGCGCCAGCAGCCAGGCCCGTCCCGACTATGGCTACACCTTC.